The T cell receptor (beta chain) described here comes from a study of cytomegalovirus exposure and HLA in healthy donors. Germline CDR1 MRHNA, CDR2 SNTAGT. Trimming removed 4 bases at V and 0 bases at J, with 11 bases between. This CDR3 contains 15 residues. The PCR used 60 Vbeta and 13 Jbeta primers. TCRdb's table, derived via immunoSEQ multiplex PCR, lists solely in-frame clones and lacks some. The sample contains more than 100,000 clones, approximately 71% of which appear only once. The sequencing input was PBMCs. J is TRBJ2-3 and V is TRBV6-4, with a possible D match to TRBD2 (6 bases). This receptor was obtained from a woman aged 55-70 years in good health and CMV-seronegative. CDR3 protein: CASSGSGSSTDTQYF. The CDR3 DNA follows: TGTGCCAGCAGTGGTAGCGGATCTAGCACAGATACGCAGTATTTT.